This TCR beta chain was identified in a study of identical twins. TCRdb reprocessed the 5' RACE reads via MiXCR and lists one record per CDR3 protein. The repertoire consists of 450,000 or so distinct CDR3 sequences, with about 14% occurring once and the leading ten covering over 0.5%. The CDR3 loop spans 15 amino acids. Between the trimmed V and J ends, which lost 4 bases and 5 bases, there was a span of 17 bases. The germline V gene has CDR1 MNHEY and CDR2 SVGEGT. This clonotype has only a few counts. A further study also used this sample, focusing on yellow fever vaccine responses in identical twins.

The J gene is TRBJ2-5, the V gene TRBV6-2 or TRBV6-3; D is perhaps TRBD1 (5 bases). The clonotype comes from a woman between 18 and 30 years old in good health. The sample consisted of CD4+ T cells sorted from blood. This CDR3 reads CASSSGQGTKETQYF. DNA for the CDR3: TGTGCCAGCAGTTCTGGTCAGGGTACGAAGGAGACCCAGTACTTC.